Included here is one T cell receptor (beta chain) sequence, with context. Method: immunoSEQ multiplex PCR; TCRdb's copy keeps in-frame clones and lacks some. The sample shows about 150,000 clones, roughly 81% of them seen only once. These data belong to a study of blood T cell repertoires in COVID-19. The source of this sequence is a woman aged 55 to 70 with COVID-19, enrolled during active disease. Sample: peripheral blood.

In DNA form, the CDR3 reads TGCGCCAGCAGCCAAGAGGCCGGGATTGAAGCTTTCTTT. Translation: CASSQEAGIEAFF. This chain links TRBV4-1 with TRBJ1-1; D not resolved. This CDR3 is built from 13 residues. CDR1 and CDR2 (germline): MGHRA, YSYEKL. The V and J ends lost 0 bases and 7 bases respectively, with 9 bases between them.